What follows are 3 T cell receptor beta chains derived from one specimen sequenced in a study of CD8+ T cells in alopecia areata. CD4, CD8alpha, NKG2D, NKG2ACE and other markers were used to sort pooled cutaneous lymph node cells. The authors extracted RNA and reverse transcribed it into cDNA as the sequencing template. The repertoire was sequenced with immunoSEQ multiplex PCR; TCRdb's copy has only in-frame clones and lacks some. Sampling found under 350,000 clones, none seen once. Sequences were obtained from CD4+ T cells sorted from a lymph node. The source of these receptors is a C3H/HeJ mouse with alopecia areata. MHC haplotype: H2-k.

This clone turned up a few times. The gene symbols are mouse symbols. The read is 4 residues too short to cover the CDR3 end, so that end is filled in from the germline J gene. This rearrangement joins TRBV5 to TRBJ1-1; 8 bases are shared with TRBD1. Germline assignment: CDR1 LGHNA and CDR2 YNLKQL (reference sequence). The CDR3 extends over 15 amino acids. After removal of 2 bases from V and 0 bases from J, the junction contained 2 bases not matched to a gene. The CDR3 region is CASSQRTGKNTEVFF. CDR3 DNA (partial): TGTGCCAGCAGCCAAAGGACAGGGAAGAACACA.

This clone was detected a few times. Mouse gene names and germline throughout. Read data end 4 residues before the CDR3 end; the end is taken from the germline J gene. The gene calls are TRBV5 and TRBJ1-2; weak D call: TRBD1 (5 bases). CDR1 and CDR2 from the germline V gene are LGHNA and YNLKQL (reference sequence). The CDR3 is 13 residues long. Partial CDR3 DNA: TGTGCCAGCAGCCAAGTGGGAGGGGCC. Protein product: CASSQVGGA. From start to end, the CDR3 is CASSQVGGADYTF.

Comments on this clone: All gene names here are mouse names. The read gets to within 4 residues of the CDR3 end, and the germline J gene fills in the rest. Additional DNA sequences in this sample encode the identical CDR3. The rearrangement uses TRBV19 and TRBJ2-5; D unresolved. Trimming took 2 bases from V and 0 from J, leaving 7 bases between them. CDR3 length: 14 amino acids. The germline gives CDR1 FNHDT, CDR2 SITEND (reference sequence). The CDR3 reads CASSMRVNQDTQYF. The sequenced part of the CDR3 DNA is TGTGCCAGCAGTATGAGGGTTAACCAAGAC. The full variable domain, rest sourced from reference TRBV19 and TRBJ2-5, is GGIITQTPKFLIGQEGQKLTLKCQQNFNHDTMYWYRQDSGKGLRLIYYSITENDLQKGDLSEGYDASREKKSSFSLTVTSAQKNEMAVFLCASSMRVNQDTQYFGPGTRLLVL.